This T cell receptor (beta chain) came from a study of blood T cell repertoires in COVID-19. About the research overall: Collection of acute and convalescent COVID-19 samples took place in the United States, Italy and Spain. In each case, the material was cDNA or gDNA derived from T cells, B-cell-depleted T cells, or PBMCs.

In the source study's methods: Estimation of nucleated cell counts was performed using reference gene primer amplification. Clones were read by immunoSEQ multiplex PCR, and TCRdb kept only the in-frame ones, dropping some. V and J calls and clone size follow that table, whereas D and trimming were derived from the DNA. The sample yields some 90,000 clones, roughly 89% seen once. CDR1 is SGHNT and CDR2 is YYREEE in the germline V gene (reference sequence). V gave up 3 bases and J gave up 4 bases; unmatched junction bases: 8. This CDR3 comprises 15 residues. The receptor was isolated from a woman aged 80 or older with active COVID-19. Sequenced input: peripheral blood. V gene TRBV5-4 combines with J gene TRBJ1-2, with TRBD1 matching 8 bases. CDR3 loop: CASSSKTGDFYGYTF. The DNA for the CDR3 is TGTGCCAGCAGCTCGAAGACAGGGGACTTCTATGGCTACACCTTC.